This TCR beta chain appears in the sequencing data of a study of PD-L1 blockade in urothelial cancer. Broader study findings: Tumor-associated clones in blood expanded more at 3 weeks in durable-benefit patients.

In the case of this clone: Its specificity is not known.

TCRdb's copy holds only in-frame clones and misses some; the assay was immunoSEQ multiplex PCR. The data hold about 79,000 clones, with 70% to 90% observed a single time. From germline, CDR1 is SGHNT and CDR2 YENEEA. Losses at the gene ends were 4 bases for V and 6 bases for J; bases not matched to a gene: 5. The CDR3 contains 14 residues. Time point noted: pretreatment peripheral blood. The patients' disease, urothelial carcinoma, was locally advanced or metastatic. This sequence joins TRBV11-3 and TRBJ2-2; 7 bases match TRBD1. Specimen: PBMCs, collected around atezolizumab (anti-PD-L1) treatment. This clonotype was obtained from a man aged 40-50 years with urothelial cancer. The CDR3 DNA reads as TGTGCCAGCAGCTCCCAGGGGGTCCCCGGGGAGCTGTTTTTT. Translation: CASSSQGVPGELFF.